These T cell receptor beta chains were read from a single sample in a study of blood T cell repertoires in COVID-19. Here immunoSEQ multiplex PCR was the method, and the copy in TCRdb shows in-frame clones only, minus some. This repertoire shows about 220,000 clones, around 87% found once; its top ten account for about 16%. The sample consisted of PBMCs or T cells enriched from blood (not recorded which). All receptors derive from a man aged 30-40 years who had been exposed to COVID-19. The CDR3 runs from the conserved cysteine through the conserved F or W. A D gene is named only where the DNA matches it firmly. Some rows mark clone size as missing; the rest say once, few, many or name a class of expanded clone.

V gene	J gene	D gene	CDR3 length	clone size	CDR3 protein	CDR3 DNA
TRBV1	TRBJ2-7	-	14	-	CTSSPRDYSYEQYF	TGCACCAGCAGCCCCAGGGACTACTCCTACGAGCAGTACTTC
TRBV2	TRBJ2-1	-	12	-	CASSEAGPGGFF	TGTGCCAGCAGTGAAGCGGGTCCCGGGGGGTTCTTC
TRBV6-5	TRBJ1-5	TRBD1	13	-	CASSSTGIQPQHF	TGTGCCAGCAGCTCGACAGGGATTCAGCCCCAGCATTTT
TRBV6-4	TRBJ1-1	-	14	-	CASSRQAGDTEAFF	TGTGCCAGCAGTCGACAGGCGGGGGACACTGAAGCTTTCTTT
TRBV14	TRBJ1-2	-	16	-	CASSQGQGRTNYGYTF	TGTGCCAGCAGCCAAGGCCAGGGGAGAACTAACTATGGCTACACCTTC
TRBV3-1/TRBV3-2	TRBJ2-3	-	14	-	CASSQGYGRDTQYF	TGTGCCAGCAGCCAAGGTTATGGGAGGGATACGCAGTATTTT
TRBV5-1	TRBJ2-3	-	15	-	CASSLGLRPTDTQYF	TGCGCCAGCAGCTTGGGGCTTCGCCCCACAGATACGCAGTATTTT
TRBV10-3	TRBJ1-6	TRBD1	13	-	CASAETGTSPLHF	TGTGCCTCAGCAGAGACAGGGACCTCACCCCTCCACTTT
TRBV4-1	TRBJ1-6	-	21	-	CASSQEGSRMIIGYYNSPLHF	TGCGCCAGCAGCCAAGAGGGGAGTAGGATGATTATTGGGTACTATAATTCACCCCTCCACTTT
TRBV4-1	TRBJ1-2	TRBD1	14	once	CASSQIQQGYGYTF	TGCGCCAGCAGCCAAATACAACAGGGGTACGGCTACACCTTC
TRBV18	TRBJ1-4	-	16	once	CASSPTPQSTNEKLFF	TGTGCCAGCTCACCTACACCACAGTCAACTAATGAAAAACTGTTTTTT
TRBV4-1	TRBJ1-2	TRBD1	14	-	CASSPTTGTYGYTF	TGCGCCAGCAGCCCTACGACAGGGACCTATGGCTACACCTTC
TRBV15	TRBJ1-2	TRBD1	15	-	CATSRGGTGGSGYTF	TGTGCCACCAGCAGAGGAGGGACAGGGGGATCTGGCTACACCTTC
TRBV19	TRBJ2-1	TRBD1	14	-	CASSGTGFLNEQFF	TGTGCCAGTTCCGGGACAGGGTTTTTGAATGAGCAGTTCTTC
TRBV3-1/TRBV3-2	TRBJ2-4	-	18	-	CASSQASWAPSAKNIQYF	TGTGCCAGCAGCCAAGCGAGTTGGGCTCCTTCGGCCAAAAACATTCAGTACTTC
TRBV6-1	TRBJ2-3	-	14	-	CASSDGLAADTQYF	TGTGCCAGCAGTGATGGGCTAGCCGCAGATACGCAGTATTTT
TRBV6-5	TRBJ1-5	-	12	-	CASTRGNQPQHF	TGTGCCAGCACGAGGGGCAATCAGCCCCAGCATTTT
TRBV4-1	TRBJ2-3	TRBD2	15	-	CASSLQGGVGNTQYF	TGCGCCAGCAGCCTTCAGGGAGGGGTTGGGAATACGCAGTATTTT
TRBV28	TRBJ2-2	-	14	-	CASSWGRNTGELFF	TGTGCCAGCAGTTGGGGCCGGAACACCGGGGAGCTGTTTTTT
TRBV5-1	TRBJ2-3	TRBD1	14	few	CASSLRQGADTQYF	TGCGCCAGCAGCTTAAGACAGGGCGCCGATACGCAGTATTTT
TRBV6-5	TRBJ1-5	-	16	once	CASSSLPQGRNQPQHF	TGTGCCAGCAGTTCCCTTCCACAGGGTCGCAATCAGCCCCAGCATTTT
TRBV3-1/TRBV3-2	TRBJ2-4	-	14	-	CASSQDKIKNIQYF	TGTGCCAGCAGCCAAGATAAAATCAAAAACATTCAGTACTTC
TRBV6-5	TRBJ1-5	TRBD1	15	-	CASKSKTGGDQPQHF	TGTGCCAGCAAAAGCAAAACAGGGGGTGATCAGCCCCAGCATTTT
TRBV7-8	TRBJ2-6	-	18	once	CASSLESNSRSGANVLTF	TGTGCCAGCAGCTTAGAATCAAACAGCCGCTCTGGGGCCAACGTCCTGACTTTC
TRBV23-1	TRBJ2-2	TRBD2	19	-	CASSHPAGTAAGGTGELFF	TGCGCCAGCAGTCACCCCGCCGGGACGGCAGCGGGAGGGACCGGGGAGCTGTTTTTT
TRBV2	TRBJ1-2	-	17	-	CASSEALGQGQPAGYTF	TGTGCCAGCAGTGAAGCGCTCGGGCAGGGTCAACCAGCTGGCTACACCTTC
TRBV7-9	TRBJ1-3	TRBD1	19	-	CASSLNLGGRLFSGNTIYF	TGTGCCAGCAGCTTAAATTTAGGGGGCAGACTCTTCTCTGGAAACACCATATATTTT